This TCR beta chain was sequenced during a study of blood T cell repertoires in COVID-19. About the research overall: Donors in the United States, Italy and Spain gave samples during acute or convalescent COVID-19.

The germline CDR1 and CDR2 sequences are MNHEY and SVGAGI. This CDR3 region has 14 residues. V lost 0 bases to trimming and J lost 6 bases; unmatched junction nucleotides: 4. This clone has just one count. The same CDR3 also results from other DNA sequences found in this sample. Profiling relied on immunoSEQ multiplex PCR, and the TCRdb table lists in-frame clones only, not all of them. The sample consists of about 110,000 clones, around three quarters of them appearing once. The genes are TRBV6-5 and TRBJ1-2, with 7 bases identical to TRBD1. The material sequenced was peripheral blood. The sequence was collected from a human donor in a cohort sampled during active or convalescent COVID-19. CDR3 in DNA: TGTGCCAGCAGTTACTCGAGTAGGGGGCATGGCTACACCTTC. Its protein is CASSYSSRGHGYTF.